The clone carrying this T cell receptor (beta chain) was found a few times. Its antigen is as yet unknown. This entry is derived from a study of T-cell memory formation after mild COVID-19. About the study: Across donors, TCR clusters were largely donor specific.

Study-wide findings and caveats: Clones shrinking between day 15 and 85 showed a balanced CD4/CD8 split, and those that grew later tilted toward CD4+.

Each CDR3 protein gets one entry after TCRdb re-called the 5' RACE reads with MiXCR. The sample lists roughly 620,000 distinct CDR3 sequences, roughly 17% occurring once. V was shortened by 1 base and J by 1 base, with 7 bases between the two germline ends. The CDR3 runs to 14 residues. The germline V gene encodes CDR1 SEHNR and CDR2 FQNEAQ (reference sequence). The chain is built from TRBV7-9 and TRBJ1-1; TRBD1 might be the D (5 bases). The source of this sequence is an adult woman who had mild COVID-19 (a few samples of this study predate the infection). Cell type and time point are not known. Sequenced sample: PBMCs or a T cell subset sorted from them (not recorded which). The CDR3 loop reads CASSLVTGNTEAFF. CDR3 sequence (DNA): TGTGCCAGCAGCTTAGTCACAGGGAACACTGAAGCTTTCTTT.